This T cell receptor beta chain was profiled in a study of cytomegalovirus exposure and HLA in healthy donors. V lost 4 bases, J lost 3 bases, and 12 bases lay in between. The germline gives CDR1 SNHLY, CDR2 FYNNEI. The CDR3 extends over 14 amino acids. Participants comprised healthy donors of bone marrow. It was with 60 Vbeta and 13 Jbeta primers that the PCR ran. TCRdb's table, derived via immunoSEQ multiplex PCR, lists solely in-frame clones and lacks some. The sample data list 100,000 to 150,000 clones. The source material was PBMCs. The chain carries TRBV2 and TRBJ1-1; perhaps TRBD1 as D (5 bases). The sequence came from a man aged 35-49 years in good health and CMV-seronegative. This chain's CDR3 is CASSVGEGHTEAFF. Written as DNA, the CDR3 is TGTGCCAGCAGTGTCGGGGAGGGACACACTGAAGCTTTCTTT.